A selection of T cell receptor beta chains follows, all from one sample in a study of blood T cell repertoires in COVID-19. Generated by immunoSEQ multiplex PCR, the TCRdb table keeps only in-frame clones and is missing some. The sample records 150,000 to 200,000 clones, under 85% being singletons. The specimen was peripheral blood. The receptors derive from a man between 70 and 80 years old who had recovered from COVID-19. The CDR3 runs from the conserved cysteine through the conserved F or W. The order of the fields is J gene, D gene, clone size, V gene, CDR3 protein, CDR3 DNA. The D gene is left open where the match is weak. Size is omitted from some rows. Given values are once, few, many or a class for expanded clones.

j_call: TRBJ2-1
d_call: TRBD2
clone_size: once
v_call: TRBV5-5
cdr3_aa: CASSFWTSGSNNEQFF
cdr3_nt: TGTGCCAGCAGCTTCTGGACTAGCGGGAGCAACAATGAGCAGTTCTTC

j_call: TRBJ2-1
d_call: TRBD2
clone_size: .
v_call: TRBV24-1
cdr3_aa: CATSDRGLAGNEQFF
cdr3_nt: TGTGCCACCAGTGACCGTGGACTAGCGGGAAATGAGCAGTTCTTC

j_call: TRBJ2-3
d_call: .
clone_size: many
v_call: TRBV29-1
cdr3_aa: CSVRWGEVGTDTQYF
cdr3_nt: TGCAGCGTTAGGTGGGGGGAGGTCGGCACAGATACGCAGTATTTT

j_call: TRBJ1-1
d_call: TRBD1
clone_size: .
v_call: TRBV3-1/TRBV3-2
cdr3_aa: CASSQADRATEAFF
cdr3_nt: TGTGCCAGCAGCCAAGCAGACAGGGCCACTGAAGCTTTCTTT

j_call: TRBJ1-5
d_call: .
clone_size: .
v_call: TRBV7-2
cdr3_aa: CASSPQGSNQPQHF
cdr3_nt: TGTGCCAGCAGCCCTCAGGGTAGCAATCAGCCCCAGCATTTT

j_call: TRBJ2-7
d_call: .
clone_size: .
v_call: TRBV6-2/TRBV6-3
cdr3_aa: CASSYPTARTTSMDYEQYF
cdr3_nt: TGTGCCAGCAGTTATCCGACAGCCCGCACGACCTCCATGGACTACGAGCAGTACTTC

j_call: TRBJ2-3
d_call: TRBD2
clone_size: .
v_call: TRBV5-1
cdr3_aa: CASSPGLAETDTQYF
cdr3_nt: TGCGCCAGCAGCCCGGGACTAGCGGAAACAGATACGCAGTATTTT

j_call: TRBJ2-7
d_call: .
clone_size: .
v_call: TRBV6-5
cdr3_aa: CASSWPGADYEQYF
cdr3_nt: TGTGCCAGCAGTTGGCCAGGGGCAGACTACGAGCAGTACTTC

j_call: TRBJ2-5
d_call: .
clone_size: .
v_call: TRBV28
cdr3_aa: CASSFKSGQNSEKTQYF
cdr3_nt: TGTGCCAGCAGTTTTAAGTCGGGTCAGAATTCAGAGAAGACCCAGTACTTC

j_call: TRBJ2-1
d_call: TRBD2
clone_size: .
v_call: TRBV6-6
cdr3_aa: CASTPRDPGTSGSSFF
cdr3_nt: TGTGCCAGTACCCCCCGGGACCCAGGGACTAGCGGGAGCTCGTTCTTC

j_call: TRBJ1-3
d_call: TRBD1
clone_size: .
v_call: TRBV15
cdr3_aa: CATSRGDRAAGNTIYF
cdr3_nt: TGTGCCACCAGCAGAGGGGACAGAGCGGCTGGAAACACCATATATTTT

j_call: TRBJ2-2
d_call: .
clone_size: .
v_call: TRBV6-2/TRBV6-3
cdr3_aa: CASSSSGEPGELFF
cdr3_nt: TGTGCCAGCAGTAGTAGCGGTGAGCCCGGGGAGCTGTTTTTT

j_call: TRBJ2-5
d_call: .
clone_size: once
v_call: TRBV5-1
cdr3_aa: CASSLAVFETQYF
cdr3_nt: TGCGCCAGCAGCTTGGCCGTGTTTGAGACCCAGTACTTC

j_call: TRBJ2-1
d_call: .
clone_size: .
v_call: TRBV19
cdr3_aa: CATTQGHLNRYNEQFF
cdr3_nt: TGTGCCACCACCCAGGGACACCTCAACCGGTACAATGAGCAGTTCTTC

j_call: TRBJ2-2
d_call: .
clone_size: .
v_call: TRBV10-3
cdr3_aa: CAISEIGSNRDGTGELFF
cdr3_nt: TGTGCCATCAGTGAAATCGGTTCGAACAGGGACGGCACCGGGGAGCTGTTTTTT

j_call: TRBJ2-7
d_call: .
clone_size: .
v_call: TRBV5-1
cdr3_aa: CASSGPQWEQYF
cdr3_nt: TGCGCCAGCAGCGGTCCACAGTGGGAGCAGTACTTC

j_call: TRBJ2-7
d_call: .
clone_size: .
v_call: TRBV18
cdr3_aa: CASSPGQTGLYEQYF
cdr3_nt: TGTGCCAGCTCTCCGGGTCAGACAGGACTCTACGAGCAGTACTTC

j_call: TRBJ1-2
d_call: .
clone_size: .
v_call: TRBV5-6
cdr3_aa: CASSLQGRGYTF
cdr3_nt: TGTGCCAGCAGCTTACAGGGAAGAGGCTACACCTTC

j_call: TRBJ2-1
d_call: TRBD2
clone_size: .
v_call: TRBV7-8
cdr3_aa: CASSSPREGAYNEQFF
cdr3_nt: TGTGCCAGCAGCTCTCCCCGGGAGGGAGCTTACAATGAGCAGTTCTTC

j_call: TRBJ1-5
d_call: TRBD1
clone_size: .
v_call: TRBV19
cdr3_aa: CASSIGLRQGWNQPQHF
cdr3_nt: TGTGCCAGTAGTATAGGCCTCAGACAGGGTTGGAATCAGCCCCAGCATTTT

j_call: TRBJ1-2
d_call: .
clone_size: .
v_call: TRBV3-1/TRBV3-2
cdr3_aa: CASSQVGSFIYGYTF
cdr3_nt: TGTGCCAGCAGCCAAGTTGGCAGTTTCATTTATGGCTACACCTTC

j_call: TRBJ2-1
d_call: .
clone_size: many
v_call: TRBV5-1
cdr3_aa: CASSLARLNEQFF
cdr3_nt: TGCGCCAGCAGCTTGGCCAGGCTTAATGAGCAGTTCTTC

j_call: TRBJ2-3
d_call: .
clone_size: .
v_call: TRBV11-2
cdr3_aa: CASRYSGLSTDTQYF
cdr3_nt: TGTGCCAGCAGGTACTCAGGGTTAAGCACAGATACGCAGTATTTT

j_call: TRBJ2-1
d_call: TRBD2
clone_size: .
v_call: TRBV7-6
cdr3_aa: CASSLFGASGSRNEQFF
cdr3_nt: TGTGCCAGCAGCTTATTTGGGGCTAGCGGGAGTCGCAATGAGCAGTTCTTC

j_call: TRBJ2-1
d_call: .
clone_size: .
v_call: TRBV9
cdr3_aa: CASSVQGNEQFF
cdr3_nt: TGTGCCAGCAGCGTACAGGGGAATGAGCAGTTCTTC

j_call: TRBJ1-4
d_call: .
clone_size: .
v_call: TRBV2
cdr3_aa: CASSQGGARGEKLFF
cdr3_nt: TGTGCCAGCAGCCAGGGAGGGGCTAGAGGTGAAAAACTGTTTTTT

j_call: TRBJ2-2
d_call: .
clone_size: .
v_call: TRBV19
cdr3_aa: CASSRWAGAATGELFF
cdr3_nt: TGTGCCAGTAGTAGATGGGCTGGGGCCGCCACCGGGGAGCTGTTTTTT

j_call: TRBJ2-2
d_call: TRBD1
clone_size: few
v_call: TRBV27
cdr3_aa: CASSPMDRDELFF
cdr3_nt: TGTGCCAGCAGTCCTATGGACAGGGACGAGCTGTTTTTT

j_call: TRBJ1-2
d_call: .
clone_size: .
v_call: TRBV25-1
cdr3_aa: CASRREGSYGYTF
cdr3_nt: TGTGCCAGCAGGAGAGAGGGCAGCTATGGCTACACCTTC

j_call: TRBJ1-1
d_call: TRBD1
clone_size: .
v_call: TRBV9
cdr3_aa: CASTPTGGGTEAFF
cdr3_nt: TGTGCCAGCACCCCGACAGGGGGAGGCACTGAAGCTTTCTTT

j_call: TRBJ2-2
d_call: TRBD1
clone_size: .
v_call: TRBV4-1
cdr3_aa: CASSPGQGAETGELFF
cdr3_nt: TGCGCCAGCAGCCCGGGACAGGGGGCCGAGACCGGGGAGCTGTTTTTT

j_call: TRBJ2-3
d_call: TRBD1
clone_size: .
v_call: TRBV7-9
cdr3_aa: CASSSQRQGGDTQYF
cdr3_nt: TGTGCCAGCAGCTCACAGAGACAGGGTGGAGATACGCAGTATTTT

j_call: TRBJ2-4
d_call: TRBD1
clone_size: once
v_call: TRBV6-1
cdr3_aa: CASSDPGTVGNIQYF
cdr3_nt: TGTGCCAGCAGTGATCCTGGGACAGTAGGGAACATTCAGTACTTC

j_call: TRBJ1-2
d_call: TRBD1
clone_size: .
v_call: TRBV9
cdr3_aa: CASSVDSGTEYGYTF
cdr3_nt: TGTGCCAGCAGCGTTGACTCCGGGACAGAGTATGGCTACACCTTC

j_call: TRBJ1-5
d_call: .
clone_size: .
v_call: TRBV3-1/TRBV3-2
cdr3_aa: CASSLGIGEGPQHF
cdr3_nt: TGTGCCAGCAGCCTAGGGATTGGCGAGGGGCCCCAGCATTTT

j_call: TRBJ1-2
d_call: TRBD1
clone_size: .
v_call: TRBV29-1
cdr3_aa: CSVDLHLRTGEGYTF
cdr3_nt: TGCAGCGTTGATCTCCACCTTCGGACAGGAGAAGGCTACACCTTC

j_call: TRBJ2-1
d_call: TRBD2
clone_size: few
v_call: TRBV7-8
cdr3_aa: CASSPVPLAGGSYNEQFF
cdr3_nt: TGTGCCAGCAGCCCAGTTCCCTTAGCGGGAGGATCCTACAATGAGCAGTTCTTC

j_call: TRBJ1-1
d_call: .
clone_size: .
v_call: TRBV5-8
cdr3_aa: CASSPRFRRRGNTEAFF
cdr3_nt: TGTGCCAGCAGCCCGCGATTTCGACGGAGAGGAAACACTGAAGCTTTCTTT

j_call: TRBJ1-2
d_call: TRBD1
clone_size: .
v_call: TRBV6-2/TRBV6-3
cdr3_aa: CASSYRDRDYGYTF
cdr3_nt: TGTGCCAGCAGTTACAGGGACAGGGATTATGGCTACACCTTC

j_call: TRBJ2-1
d_call: TRBD1
clone_size: .
v_call: TRBV2
cdr3_aa: CASSAEQGNSEQFF
cdr3_nt: TGTGCCAGCAGTGCAGAACAGGGGAATAGTGAGCAGTTCTTC